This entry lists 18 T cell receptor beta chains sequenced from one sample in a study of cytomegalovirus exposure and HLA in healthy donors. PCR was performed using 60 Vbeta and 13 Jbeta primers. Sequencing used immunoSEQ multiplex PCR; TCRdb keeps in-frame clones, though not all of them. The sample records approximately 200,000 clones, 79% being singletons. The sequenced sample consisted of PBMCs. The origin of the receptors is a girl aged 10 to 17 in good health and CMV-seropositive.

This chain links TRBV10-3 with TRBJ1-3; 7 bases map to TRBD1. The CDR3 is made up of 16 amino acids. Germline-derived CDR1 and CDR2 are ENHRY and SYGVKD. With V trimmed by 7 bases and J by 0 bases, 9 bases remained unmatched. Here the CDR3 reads CAITRDSKGSGNTIYF. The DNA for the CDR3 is TGTGCCATCACTAGGGACAGCAAGGGCTCTGGAAACACCATATATTTT.

The CDR3 region has the DNA TGTGCCAGCAGGGCGACCGGGACAGATTATTCCACTGAAGCTTTCTTT. It translates to CASRATGTDYSTEAFF. The V call is TRBV2, the J call TRBJ1-1, with TRBD1 matching over 7 bases. From germline, CDR1 is SNHLY and CDR2 FYNNEI. J was trimmed by 4 bases and V by 6 bases; bases with no gene match: 14. The CDR3 contains 16 residues.

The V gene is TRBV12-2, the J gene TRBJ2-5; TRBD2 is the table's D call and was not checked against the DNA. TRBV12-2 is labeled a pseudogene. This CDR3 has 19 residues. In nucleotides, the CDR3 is TGTGCAAGTCGCCTTCGACACCCGGCGGGTCCTTGGGGCCAAGAGACCCAGTACTTC. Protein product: CASRLRHPAGPWGQETQYF.

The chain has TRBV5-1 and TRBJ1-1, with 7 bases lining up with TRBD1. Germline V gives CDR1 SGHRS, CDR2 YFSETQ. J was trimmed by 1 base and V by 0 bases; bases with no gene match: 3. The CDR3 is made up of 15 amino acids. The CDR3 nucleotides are TGCGCCAGCAGCTTGGCCTCAGGGGGGAACACTGAAGCTTTCTTT. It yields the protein CASSLASGGNTEAFF. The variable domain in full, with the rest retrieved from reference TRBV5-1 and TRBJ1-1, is KAGVTQTPRYLIKTRGQQVTLSCSPISGHRSVSWYQQTPGQGLQFLFEYFSETQRNKGNFPGRFSGRQFSNSRSEMNVSTLELGDSALYLCASSLASGGNTEAFFGQGTRLTVV.

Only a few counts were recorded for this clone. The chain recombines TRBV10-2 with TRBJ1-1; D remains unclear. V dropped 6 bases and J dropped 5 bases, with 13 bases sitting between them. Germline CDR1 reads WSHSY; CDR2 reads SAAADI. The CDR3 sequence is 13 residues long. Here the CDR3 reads CASRSGLGTEAFF. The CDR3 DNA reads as TGCGCCAGCAGATCGGGGTTGGGGACTGAAGCTTTCTTT.

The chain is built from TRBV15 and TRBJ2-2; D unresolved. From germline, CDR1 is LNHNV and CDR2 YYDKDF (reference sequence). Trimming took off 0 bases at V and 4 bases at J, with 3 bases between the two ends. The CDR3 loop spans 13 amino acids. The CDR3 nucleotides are TGTGCCACCAGCAGAGACGGCACCGGGGAGCTGTTTTTT. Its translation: CATSRDGTGELFF.

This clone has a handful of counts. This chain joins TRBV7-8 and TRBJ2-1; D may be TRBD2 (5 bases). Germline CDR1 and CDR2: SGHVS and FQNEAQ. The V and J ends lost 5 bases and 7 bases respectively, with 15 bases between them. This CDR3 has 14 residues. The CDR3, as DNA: TGTGCCAGCAGCCCTCGGCCCCGAGGGAATGAGCAGTTCTTC. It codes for CASSPRPRGNEQFF.

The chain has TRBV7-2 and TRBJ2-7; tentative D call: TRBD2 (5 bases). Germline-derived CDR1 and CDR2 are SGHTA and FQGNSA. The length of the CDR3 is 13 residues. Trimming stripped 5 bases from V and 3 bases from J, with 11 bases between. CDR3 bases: TGTGCCAGCAGCCCCCCGGGGATCTACGAGCAGTACTTC. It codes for CASSPPGIYEQYF.

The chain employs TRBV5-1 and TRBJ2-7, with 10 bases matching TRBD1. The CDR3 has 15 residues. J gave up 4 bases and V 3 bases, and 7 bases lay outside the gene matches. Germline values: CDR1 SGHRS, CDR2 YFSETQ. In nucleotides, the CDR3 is TGCGCCAGCAGCTGGGGGACAGGGGTTGGGTACGAGCAGTACTTC. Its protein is CASSWGTGVGYEQYF.

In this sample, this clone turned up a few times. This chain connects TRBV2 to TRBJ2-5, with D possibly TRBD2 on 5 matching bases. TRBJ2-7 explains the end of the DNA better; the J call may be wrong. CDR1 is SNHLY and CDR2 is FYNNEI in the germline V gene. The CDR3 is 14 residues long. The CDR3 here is CASQIERVTYEQYF. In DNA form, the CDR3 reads TGTGCCAGCCAGATTGAGAGGGTTACCTACGAGCAGTACTTC.

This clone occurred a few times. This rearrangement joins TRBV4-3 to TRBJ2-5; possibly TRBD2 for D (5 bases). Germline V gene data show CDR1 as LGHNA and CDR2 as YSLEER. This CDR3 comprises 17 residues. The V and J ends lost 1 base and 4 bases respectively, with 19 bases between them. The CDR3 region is CASSQGPVLGGGETQYF. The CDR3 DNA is TGCGCCAGCAGCCAAGGGCCCGTTCTTGGTGGAGGAGAGACCCAGTACTTC.

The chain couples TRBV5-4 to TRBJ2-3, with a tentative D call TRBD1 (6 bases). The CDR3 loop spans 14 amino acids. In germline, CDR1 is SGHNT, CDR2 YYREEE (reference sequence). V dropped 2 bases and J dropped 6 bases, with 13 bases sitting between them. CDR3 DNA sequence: TGTGCCAGCAGCTTCAGGGGAGTCCCCGATACGCAGTATTTT. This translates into CASSFRGVPDTQYF. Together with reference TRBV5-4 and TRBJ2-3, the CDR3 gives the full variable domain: ETGVTQSPTHLIKTRGQQVTLRCSSQSGHNTVSWYQQALGQGPQFIFQYYREEENGRGNFPPRFSGLQFPNYSSELNVNALELDDSALYLCASSFRGVPDTQYFGPGTRLTVL.

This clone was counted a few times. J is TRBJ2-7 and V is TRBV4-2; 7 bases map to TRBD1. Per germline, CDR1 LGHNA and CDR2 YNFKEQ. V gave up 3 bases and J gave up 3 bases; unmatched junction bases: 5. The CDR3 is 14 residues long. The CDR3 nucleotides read TGTGCCAGCAGCCATGAGACAGGGAGCTACGAGCAGTACTTC. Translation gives CASSHETGSYEQYF.

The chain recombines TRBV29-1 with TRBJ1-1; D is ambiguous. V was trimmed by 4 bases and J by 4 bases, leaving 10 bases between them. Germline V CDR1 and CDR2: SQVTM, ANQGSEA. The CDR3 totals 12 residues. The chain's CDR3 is CSVGGSLTEAFF. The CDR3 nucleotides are TGCAGCGTTGGTGGCAGTCTCACTGAAGCTTTCTTT.

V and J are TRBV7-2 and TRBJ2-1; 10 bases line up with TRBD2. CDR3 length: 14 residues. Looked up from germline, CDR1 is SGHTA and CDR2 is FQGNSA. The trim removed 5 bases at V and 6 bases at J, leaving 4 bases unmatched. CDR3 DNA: TGTGCCAGCAGCACGCCTAGCGGGGGCAATGAGCAGTTCTTC. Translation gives CASSTPSGGNEQFF. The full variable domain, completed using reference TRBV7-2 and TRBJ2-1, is GAGVSQSPSNKVTEKGKDVELRCDPISGHTALYWYRQSLGQGLEFLIYFQGNSAPDKSGLPSDRFSAERTGGSVSTLTIQRTQQEDSAVYLCASSTPSGGNEQFFGPGTRLTVL.

The DNA of the CDR3 is TGTGCCAGCTCCTCCGTGGGGGGGAATCAGCCCCAGCATTTT. Encoded protein: CASSSVGGNQPQHF. This rearrangement joins TRBV7-8 to TRBJ1-5; D may be TRBD1 (5 bases). V lost 8 bases and J 4 bases, leaving 15 bases between the germline ends. CDR1 SGHVS and CDR2 FQNEAQ come from the germline V gene. The CDR3 totals 14 residues.

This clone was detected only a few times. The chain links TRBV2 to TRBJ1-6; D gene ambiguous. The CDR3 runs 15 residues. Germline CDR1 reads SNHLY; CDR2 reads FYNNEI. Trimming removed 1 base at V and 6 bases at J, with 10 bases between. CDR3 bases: TGTGCCAGCAGTGAAGTTGGCGGCCTTAATTCACCCCTCCACTTT. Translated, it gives CASSEVGGLNSPLHF.

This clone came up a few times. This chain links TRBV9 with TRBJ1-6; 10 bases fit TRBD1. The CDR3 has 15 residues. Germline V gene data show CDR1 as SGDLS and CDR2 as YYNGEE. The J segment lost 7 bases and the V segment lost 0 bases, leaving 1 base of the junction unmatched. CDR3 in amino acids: CASSVEGQGNSPLHF. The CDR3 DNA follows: TGTGCCAGCAGCGTAGAGGGACAGGGGAATTCACCCCTCCACTTT.